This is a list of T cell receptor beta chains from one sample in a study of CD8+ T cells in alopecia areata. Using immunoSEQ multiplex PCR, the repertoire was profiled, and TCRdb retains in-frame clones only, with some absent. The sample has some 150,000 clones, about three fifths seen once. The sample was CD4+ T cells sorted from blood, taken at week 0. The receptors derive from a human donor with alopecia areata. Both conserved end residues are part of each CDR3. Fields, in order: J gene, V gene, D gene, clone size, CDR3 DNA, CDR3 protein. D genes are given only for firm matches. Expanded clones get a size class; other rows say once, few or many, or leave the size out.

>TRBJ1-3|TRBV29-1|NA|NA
TGCAGCGCACTCCGCGCTGGAAACACCATATATTTT
CSALRAGNTIYF
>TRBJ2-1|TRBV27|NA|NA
TGTGCCAGCAGTCTCACTCGCGGGGCCTCCCCAAATCGCGGCAATGAGCAGTTCTTC
CASSLTRGASPNRGNEQFF
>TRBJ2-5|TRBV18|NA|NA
TGTGCCAGCTGTCTAGCACAGCAAGAGACCCAGTACTTC
CASCLAQQETQYF
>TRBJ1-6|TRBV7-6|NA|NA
TGTGCCAGCAGCTTATCGACGGGTTCACCCCTCCACTTT
CASSLSTGSPLHF
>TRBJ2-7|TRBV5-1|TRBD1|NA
TGCGCCAGCAGCCGTGGACAGGGGGACGAGCAGTACTTC
CASSRGQGDEQYF
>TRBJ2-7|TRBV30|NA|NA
TGTGCCTGGAGTGTCACCTACGAGCAGTACTTC
CAWSVTYEQYF
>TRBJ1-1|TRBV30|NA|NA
TGTGCCTGGACCCGACAGTCTGGCACTGAAGCTTTCTTT
CAWTRQSGTEAFF
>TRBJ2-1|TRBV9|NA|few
TGTGCCAGCAGCGTAGGGGGCGGCTACAATGAGCAGTTCTTC
CASSVGGGYNEQFF
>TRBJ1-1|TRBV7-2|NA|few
TGTGCCAGCAGCTTAGCAGGAAACACTGAAGCTTTCTTT
CASSLAGNTEAFF
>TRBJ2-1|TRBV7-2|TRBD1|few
TGTGCCAGCAGCTTTGAGGACAGGCGAGGTAGGAATGAGCAGTTCTTC
CASSFEDRRGRNEQFF
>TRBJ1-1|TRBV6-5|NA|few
TGTGCCAGCAGTCGTGGCAGGGCTTACACTGAAGCTTTCTTT
CASSRGRAYTEAFF
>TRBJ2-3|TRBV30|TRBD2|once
TGTGCCTGGATGACTAGCGGGGGCTATACGCAGTATTTT
CAWMTSGGYTQYF
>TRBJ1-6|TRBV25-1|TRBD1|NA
TGTGCCAGCAGTGAATATGGGGGGACAGCTAATTCACCCCTCCACTTT
CASSEYGGTANSPLHF
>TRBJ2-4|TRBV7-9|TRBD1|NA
TGTGCCAGCAGCCTCAGAGGGGGCGCGGAAAACATTCAGTACTTC
CASSLRGGAENIQYF
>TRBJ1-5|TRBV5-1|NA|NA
TGCGCCAGCAGCCCGGGGGGTCCCGATCAGCCCCAGCATTTT
CASSPGGPDQPQHF
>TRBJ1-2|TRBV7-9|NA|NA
TGTGCCAGCAGCCCGGCCGGGGAGGGGCCTAGCGACTATGGCTACACCTTC
CASSPAGEGPSDYGYTF
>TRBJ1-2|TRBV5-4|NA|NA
TGTGCCAGCAGCTTGGTTGGACAGCCGTATGGCTACACCTTC
CASSLVGQPYGYTF
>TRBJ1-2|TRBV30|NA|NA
TGTGCCTGGAAGGTGGCGGGACGAATCTATGGCTACACCTTC
CAWKVAGRIYGYTF
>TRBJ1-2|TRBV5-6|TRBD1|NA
TGTGCCAGCAGCTTCCGGGACAGGGTCTCCTATGGCTACACCTTC
CASSFRDRVSYGYTF
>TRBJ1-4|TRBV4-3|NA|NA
TGCGCCAGCAGCCAAGTCGAAGGGGGAAATGAAAAACTGTTTTTT
CASSQVEGGNEKLFF
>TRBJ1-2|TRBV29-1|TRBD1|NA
TGCAGCGTTGAAGCCATCCCCTCCGTGGCAGGGGGAGGCTACACCTTC
CSVEAIPSVAGGGYTF
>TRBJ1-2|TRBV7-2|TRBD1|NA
TGTGCCAGCAGCCGGGGACAGGGTACTTTCTATGGCTACACCTTC
CASSRGQGTFYGYTF
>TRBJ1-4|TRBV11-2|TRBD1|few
TGTGCCAGCAGCTTTACCGGGACAGCTAATGAAAAACTGTTTTTT
CASSFTGTANEKLFF
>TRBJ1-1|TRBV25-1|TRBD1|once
TGTGCCAGCAGTGAATTTCAGGGACAGGGGAGGACTGAAGCTTTCTTT
CASSEFQGQGRTEAFF
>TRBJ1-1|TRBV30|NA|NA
TGTGCCTGGAGCCGACGGTTCATGAACACTGAAGCTTTCTTT
CAWSRRFMNTEAFF
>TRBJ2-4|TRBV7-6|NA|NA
TGTGCCAGCAGGCCGGGACCCAACTTC
CASRPGPNF
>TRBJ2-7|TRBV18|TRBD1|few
TGTGCCAGCTCACCGGCAGGGGGCCAAGCCTACGAGCAGTACTTC
CASSPAGGQAYEQYF
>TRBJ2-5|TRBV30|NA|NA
TGTGCCTGGAGTTCTGGGGGGCCGCCAGAGACCCAGTACTTC
CAWSSGGPPETQYF
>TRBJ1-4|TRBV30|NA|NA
TGTGCCTGGGACAGAGCAACTAATGAAAAACTGTTTTTT
CAWDRATNEKLFF
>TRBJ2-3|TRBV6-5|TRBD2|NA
TGTGCCAGCAGTTACAGGGCGGGGGGGCAAGATACGCAGTATTTT
CASSYRAGGQDTQYF
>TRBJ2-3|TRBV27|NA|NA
TGTGCCAGCTACAGTCCCCTCGGTGGCGGAACCTCCTTTGGGCGTAAGATCACAGATACGCAGTATTTT
CASYSPLGGGTSFGRKITDTQYF
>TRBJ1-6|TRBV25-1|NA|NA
TGTGCCAGCAGACAGCTATTTGATTCACCCCTCCACTTT
CASRQLFDSPLHF